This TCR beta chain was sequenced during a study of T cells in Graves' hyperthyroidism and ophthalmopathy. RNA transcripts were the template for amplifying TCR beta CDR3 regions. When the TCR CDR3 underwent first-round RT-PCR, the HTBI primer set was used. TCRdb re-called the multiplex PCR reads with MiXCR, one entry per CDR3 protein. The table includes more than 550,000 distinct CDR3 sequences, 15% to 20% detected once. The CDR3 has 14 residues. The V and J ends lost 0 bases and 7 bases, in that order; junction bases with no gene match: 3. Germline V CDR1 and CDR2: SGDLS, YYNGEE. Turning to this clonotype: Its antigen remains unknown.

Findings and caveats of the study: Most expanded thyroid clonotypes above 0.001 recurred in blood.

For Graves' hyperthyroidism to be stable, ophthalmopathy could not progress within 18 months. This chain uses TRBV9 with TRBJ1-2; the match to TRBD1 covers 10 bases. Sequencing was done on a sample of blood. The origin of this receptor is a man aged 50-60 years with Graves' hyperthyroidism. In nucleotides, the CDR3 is TGTGCCAGCAGCGTAGAAGGACAGGGGGGTGGCTACACCTTC. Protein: CASSVEGQGGGYTF.